Each of the 21 T cell receptor beta chains below was sequenced from the same sample in a study of Ad26.COV2.S vaccination and SARS-CoV-2 variants. Treatment described: about 20 received Ad26.COV2.S at low or high dose, single or two shots; several received placebo; per-sample allocation not given. The samples date from day 63 after the first vaccine or placebo injection. This table comes from immunoSEQ multiplex PCR, and its TCRdb copy is limited to in-frame clones, with some not included. This sample yields approximately 360,000 clones, of which approximately 83% are seen a single time; almost 7.5% belongs to the top ten. Here the sequenced sample was peripheral blood, taken in a trial of Ad26.COV2.S vaccine versus placebo. The receptors were sampled from a person aged 18-65 years who received the Ad26.COV2.S COVID-19 vaccine or a placebo.

This chain connects TRBV19 to TRBJ2-7; tentative D call: TRBD2 (5 bases). The CDR3 has 14 residues. Germline values: CDR1 LNHDA, CDR2 SQIVND (reference sequence). Trimming shortened V by 1 base and J by 2 bases, and 9 bases separated the two germline ends. This CDR3 is CASSIGGPAYEQYF. CDR3 in DNA: TGTGCCAGTAGTATAGGAGGGCCAGCCTACGAGCAGTACTTC. The variable domain in full, completed from reference TRBV19 and TRBJ2-7, reads DGGITQSPKYLFRKEGQNVTLSCEQNLNHDAMYWYRQDPGQGLRLIYYSQIVNDFQKGDIAEGYSVSREKKESFPLTVTSAQKNPTAFYLCASSIGGPAYEQYFGPGTRLTVT.

The chain is built from TRBV25-1 and TRBJ1-1, with 10 bases that match TRBD1. The germline CDR1 and CDR2 sequences are MGHDK and SYGVNS. The J segment lost 1 base and the V segment lost 4 bases, leaving 0 bases of the junction unmatched. CDR3 length equals 14 residues. The CDR3 reads CASSGDRGNTEAFF. The CDR3 DNA reads TGTGCCAGCAGTGGGGACAGGGGGAACACTGAAGCTTTCTTT.

The V and J genes are TRBV6-5 and TRBJ1-4; a weak D match, TRBD1 (5 bases). Trimming took 6 bases from V and 4 from J, leaving 12 bases between them. The CDR3 runs 14 residues. CDR1 is MNHEY, CDR2 SVGAGI, per germline. CDR3 sequence reads: CASSPGDLNEKLFF. DNA for the CDR3: TGTGCCAGCAGCCCCGGGGACCTTAATGAAAAACTGTTTTTT.

This chain links TRBV6-6 with TRBJ2-1, with D possibly being TRBD2 (5 bases). This CDR3 has 14 amino acids. Trimming pared 4 bases from V and 6 bases from J, leaving 13 bases between. The germline V gene has CDR1 MNHNY and CDR2 SVGAGI (reference sequence). The CDR3 here is CASSLMGALNEQFF. CDR3 nucleotide sequence: TGTGCCAGCAGTTTGATGGGAGCCCTCAATGAGCAGTTCTTC.

V is TRBV5-5 and J is TRBJ1-4; a weak D match, TRBD1 (5 bases). Per germline, CDR1 SGHKS and CDR2 YYEKEE (reference sequence). Deletions cut 2 bases from V and 0 bases from J, with 8 bases between. The length of the CDR3 is 15 residues. CDR3 residues: CASSLGTATNEKLFF. The CDR3 DNA reads as TGTGCCAGCAGCTTAGGGACGGCAACTAATGAAAAACTGTTTTTT.

V and J are TRBV19 and TRBJ2-1; 11 bases agree with TRBD2. Germline lookup yields CDR1 LNHDA and CDR2 SQIVND (reference sequence). The CDR3 runs 17 residues. The junction had 9 bases not matched to a gene; V was cut back by 6 bases and J by 2 bases. The CDR3 nucleotides read TGTGCCAGTAGAGAAGGGTGGGGACTAGCGGCCTACAATGAGCAGTTCTTC. It specifies CASREGWGLAAYNEQFF.

The gene calls are TRBV19 and TRBJ2-2; D perhaps matches TRBD2 (6 bases). The V end was cut by 3 bases, the J end by 6 bases, with 17 bases between. The CDR3 runs to 16 residues. Germline lookup yields CDR1 LNHDA and CDR2 SQIVND (reference sequence). Here the CDR3 DNA reads TGTGCCAGTAGTATTGGAGGGAGAAGGGCTGCCGGGGAGCTGTTTTTT. Translated: CASSIGGRRAAGELFF.

The V gene is TRBV19, the J gene TRBJ2-1; weak D call: TRBD2 (5 bases). Trimming pared 9 bases from V and 4 bases from J, leaving 16 bases between. CDR3 length: 14 residues. CDR1 LNHDA and CDR2 SQIVND come from the germline V gene (reference sequence). The chain's CDR3 is CASSHGGLYNEQFF. The DNA of the CDR3 is TGTGCCAGCTCCCATGGAGGCCTTTACAATGAGCAGTTCTTC.

The J gene is TRBJ2-1, the V gene TRBV5-1, with a weak D call TRBD2 (6 bases). The CDR3 extends over 13 amino acids. V lost 3 bases, J lost 7 bases, and 11 bases lay in between. The germline gives CDR1 SGHRS, CDR2 YFSETQ. The CDR3 loop reads CASSSLSGNEQFF. Here the CDR3 DNA reads TGCGCCAGCAGCTCCCTTAGCGGTAATGAGCAGTTCTTC. The full variable domain, rest sourced from reference TRBV5-1 and TRBJ2-1, is KAGVTQTPRYLIKTRGQQVTLSCSPISGHRSVSWYQQTPGQGLQFLFEYFSETQRNKGNFPGRFSGRQFSNSRSEMNVSTLELGDSALYLCASSSLSGNEQFFGPGTRLTVL.

This chain joins TRBV7-2 and TRBJ2-2, with 7 bases aligning to TRBD1. CDR3 length: 15 residues. V shed 2 bases and J 4 bases; nucleotides not matched to a gene: 4. The germline V gene has CDR1 SGHTA and CDR2 FQGNSA. DNA for the CDR3: TGTGCCAGCAGCTTACGGTCAGGGGGCACCGGGGAGCTGTTTTTT. As protein: CASSLRSGGTGELFF.

The chain has TRBV7-2 and TRBJ1-5; 7 bases align to TRBD1. The trim removed 1 base at V and 7 bases at J, leaving 10 bases unmatched. Germline-derived CDR1 and CDR2 are SGHTA and FQGNSA. This CDR3 region has 16 residues. The CDR3 protein is CASSLVGTAGKQPQHF. For the CDR3, the DNA is TGTGCCAGCAGCTTAGTAGGGACAGCCGGGAAGCAGCCCCAGCATTTT.

The chain recombines TRBV6-1 with TRBJ1-5; TRBD1 agrees at 9 bases. CDR1 MNHNS and CDR2 SASEGT come from the germline V gene. After removal of 2 bases from V and 4 bases from J, the junction contained 3 bases not matched to a gene. The CDR3 is made up of 15 amino acids. The CDR3 here is CASSERDRGNQPQHF. The DNA of the CDR3 is TGTGCCAGCAGTGAAAGAGACAGGGGGAATCAGCCCCAGCATTTT.

The V call is TRBV18, the J call TRBJ1-3; D is undetermined. This CDR3 comprises 16 residues. CDR1 is KGHSH and CDR2 is LQKENI in the germline V gene. V was pared by 4 bases and J by 0 bases, with 13 bases between. CDR3 nucleotides: TGTGCCAGCTCACACCCTATCGGTAACTCTGGAAACACCATATATTTT. Translation: CASSHPIGNSGNTIYF.

This chain connects TRBV5-1 to TRBJ1-4, with D uncertain. Trimming left V 3 bases short and J 8 bases short, with 14 bases between. From germline, CDR1 is SGHRS and CDR2 YFSETQ. This CDR3 contains 14 residues. The CDR3 is CASSSDGRWEKLFF. The CDR3 DNA reads as TGCGCCAGCAGCTCGGACGGTAGATGGGAAAAACTGTTTTTT.

The V call is TRBV12-5, the J call TRBJ2-1, with 10 bases matching TRBD2. The CDR3 is 17 amino acids. The germline CDR1 and CDR2 sequences are LGHNT and FRNRAP. Losses at the gene ends were 1 base for V and 2 bases for J; bases not matched to a gene: 5. CDR3 in DNA: TGTGCTAGTGGTTTGGATACTAGCGGGGTGACCTACAATGAGCAGTTCTTC. This gives the protein CASGLDTSGVTYNEQFF.

V gene TRBV5-1 combines with J gene TRBJ1-5; 7 bases are a match to TRBD1. Germline V gene sequence: CDR1 SGHRS, CDR2 YFSETQ. The CDR3 totals 14 residues. The J segment lost 2 bases and the V segment lost 4 bases, leaving 3 bases of the junction unmatched. CDR3 sequence (DNA): TGCGCCAGCAGCCCCGGGACAGGCAATCAGCCCCAGCATTTT. Translated: CASSPGTGNQPQHF.

In its sample, this clone was seen once. This chain connects TRBV29-1 to TRBJ1-2, with 10 bases lining up with TRBD1. The CDR3 runs 13 residues. Germline V gene data show CDR1 as SQVTM and CDR2 as ANQGSEA. The V gene end was trimmed by 4 bases and the J gene end by 8 bases; junction bases not matched to a gene: 7. CDR3 loop: CSVAQTGGWGYTF. The CDR3 DNA reads TGCAGCGTTGCCCAGACAGGGGGCTGGGGCTACACCTTC.

This chain joins TRBV2 and TRBJ1-2; D gene uncertain. Germline CDR1 and CDR2: SNHLY and FYNNEI. This CDR3 contains 12 residues. V dropped 7 bases and J dropped 12 bases, with 18 bases sitting between them. This chain's CDR3 is CASTIDKEANTF. DNA of the CDR3: TGTGCCAGCACCATAGACAAGGAGGCGAACACCTTC.

The chain employs TRBV5-5 and TRBJ1-3; the D is unclear. CDR1 is SGHKS and CDR2 is YYEKEE in the germline V gene (reference sequence). Trimming took 0 bases from V and 4 from J, leaving 11 bases between them. CDR3 length equals 15 residues. This chain's CDR3 is CASSLVRAGGNTIYF. The CDR3 bases are TGTGCCAGCAGCTTGGTCCGGGCCGGGGGAAACACCATATATTTT.

This chain connects TRBV18 to TRBJ1-2, with 7 bases matching TRBD1. Germline V gene data show CDR1 as KGHSH and CDR2 as LQKENI. With 5 bases clipped from V and 7 bases from J, the junction kept 4 bases outside the gene matches. The CDR3 extends over 12 amino acids. CDR3 in DNA: TGTGCCAGCTCAGCGACAGGGTCTGGCTACACCTTC. Its translation is CASSATGSGYTF.

This rearrangement joins TRBV5-1 to TRBJ2-1; 10 positions match TRBD2. This CDR3 contains 14 residues. CDR1 and CDR2 from the germline V gene are SGHRS and YFSETQ. J gave up 7 bases and V 0 bases, and 1 base lay outside the gene matches. In DNA, the CDR3 is TGCGCCAGCAGCTTGGGGACTAGCGGTAATGAGCAGTTCTTC. It specifies CASSLGTSGNEQFF.